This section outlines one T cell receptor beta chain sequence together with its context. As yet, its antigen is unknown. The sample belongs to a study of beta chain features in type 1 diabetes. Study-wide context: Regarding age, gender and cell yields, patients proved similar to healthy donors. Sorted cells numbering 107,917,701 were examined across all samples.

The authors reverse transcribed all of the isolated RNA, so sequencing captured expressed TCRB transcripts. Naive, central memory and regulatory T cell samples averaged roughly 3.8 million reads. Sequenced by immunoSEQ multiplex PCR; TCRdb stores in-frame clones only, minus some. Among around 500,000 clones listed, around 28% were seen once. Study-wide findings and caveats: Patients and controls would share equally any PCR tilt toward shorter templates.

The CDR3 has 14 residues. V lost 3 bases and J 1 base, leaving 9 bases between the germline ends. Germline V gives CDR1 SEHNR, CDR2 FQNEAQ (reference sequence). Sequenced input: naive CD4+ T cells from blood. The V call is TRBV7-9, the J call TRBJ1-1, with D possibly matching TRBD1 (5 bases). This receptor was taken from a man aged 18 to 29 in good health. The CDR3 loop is CASSFTGTNTEAFF. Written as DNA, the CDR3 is TGTGCCAGCAGCTTTACAGGAACGAACACTGAAGCTTTCTTT.